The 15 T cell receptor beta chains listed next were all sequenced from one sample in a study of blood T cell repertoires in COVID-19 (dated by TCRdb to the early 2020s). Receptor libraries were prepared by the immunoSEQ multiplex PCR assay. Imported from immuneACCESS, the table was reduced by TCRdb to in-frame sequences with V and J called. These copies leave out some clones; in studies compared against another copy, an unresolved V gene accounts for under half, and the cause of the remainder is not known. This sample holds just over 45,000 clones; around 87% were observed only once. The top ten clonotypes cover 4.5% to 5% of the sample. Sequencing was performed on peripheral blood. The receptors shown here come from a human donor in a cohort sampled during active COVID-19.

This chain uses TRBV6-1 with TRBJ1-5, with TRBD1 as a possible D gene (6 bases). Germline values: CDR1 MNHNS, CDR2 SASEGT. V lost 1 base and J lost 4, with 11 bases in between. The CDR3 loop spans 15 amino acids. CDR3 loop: CASSEGQGLNQPQHF. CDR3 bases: TGTGCCAGCAGTGAAGGGCAGGGGTTAAATCAGCCCCAGCATTTT.

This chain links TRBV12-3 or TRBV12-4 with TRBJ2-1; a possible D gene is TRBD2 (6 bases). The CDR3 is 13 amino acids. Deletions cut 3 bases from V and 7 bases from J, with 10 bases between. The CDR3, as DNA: TGTGCCAGCAGTTTCCTAGCGCGGAATGAGCAGTTCTTC. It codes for CASSFLARNEQFF.

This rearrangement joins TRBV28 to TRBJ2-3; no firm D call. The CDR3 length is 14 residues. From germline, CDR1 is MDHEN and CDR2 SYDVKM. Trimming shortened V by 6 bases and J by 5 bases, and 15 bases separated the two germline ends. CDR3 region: CASSLTSLIDTQYF. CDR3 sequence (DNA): TGTGCCAGCAGCCTTACTTCCCTCATAGATACGCAGTATTTT.

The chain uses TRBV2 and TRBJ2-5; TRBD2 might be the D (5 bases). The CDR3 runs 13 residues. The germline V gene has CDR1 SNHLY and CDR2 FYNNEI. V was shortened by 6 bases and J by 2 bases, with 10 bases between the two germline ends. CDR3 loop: CASRSGIQETQYF. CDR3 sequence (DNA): TGTGCCAGCAGGAGCGGTATTCAAGAGACCCAGTACTTC.

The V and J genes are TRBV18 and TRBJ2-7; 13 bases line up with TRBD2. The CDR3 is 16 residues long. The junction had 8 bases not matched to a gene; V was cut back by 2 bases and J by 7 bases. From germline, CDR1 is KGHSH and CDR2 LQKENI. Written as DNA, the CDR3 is TGTGCCAGCTCACCATTCTCCGGGACTAGCGGGATGGAGCAGTACTTC. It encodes CASSPFSGTSGMEQYF.

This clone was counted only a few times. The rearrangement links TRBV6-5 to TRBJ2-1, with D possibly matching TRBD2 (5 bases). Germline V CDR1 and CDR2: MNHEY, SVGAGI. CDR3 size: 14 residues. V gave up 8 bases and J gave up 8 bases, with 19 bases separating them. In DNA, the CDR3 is TGTGCCAGCCTGAGCGACCTGGGGAGCGATGAGCAGTTCTTC. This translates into CASLSDLGSDEQFF.

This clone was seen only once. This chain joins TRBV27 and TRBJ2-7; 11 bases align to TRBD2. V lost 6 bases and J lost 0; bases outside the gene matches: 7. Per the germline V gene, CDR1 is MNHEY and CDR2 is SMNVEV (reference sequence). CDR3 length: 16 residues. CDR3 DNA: TGTGCCAGCAGCTCCTCGGGGACTAGCGGCTCCTACGAGCAGTACTTC. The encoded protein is CASSSSGTSGSYEQYF.

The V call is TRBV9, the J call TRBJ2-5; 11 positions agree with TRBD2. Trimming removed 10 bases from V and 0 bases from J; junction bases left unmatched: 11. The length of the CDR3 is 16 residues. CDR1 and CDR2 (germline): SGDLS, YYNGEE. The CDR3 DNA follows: TGTGCCGGAGATAGCGGGAGGGGGGAATACCAAGAGACCCAGTACTTC. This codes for CAGDSGRGEYQETQYF. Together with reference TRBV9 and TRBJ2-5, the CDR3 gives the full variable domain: DSGVTQTPKHLITATGQRVTLRCSPRSGDLSVYWYQQSLDQGLQFLIQYYNGEERAKGNILERFSAQQFPDLHSELNLSSLELGDSALYFCAGDSGRGEYQETQYFGPGTRLLVL.

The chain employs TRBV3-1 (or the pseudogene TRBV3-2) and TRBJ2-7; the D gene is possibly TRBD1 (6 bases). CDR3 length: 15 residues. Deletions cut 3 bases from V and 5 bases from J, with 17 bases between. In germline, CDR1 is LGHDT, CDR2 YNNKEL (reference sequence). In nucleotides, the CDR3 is TGTGCCAGCAGCCAGGTGGGCAGGGGTCTTGACGAGCAGTACTTC. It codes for CASSQVGRGLDEQYF.

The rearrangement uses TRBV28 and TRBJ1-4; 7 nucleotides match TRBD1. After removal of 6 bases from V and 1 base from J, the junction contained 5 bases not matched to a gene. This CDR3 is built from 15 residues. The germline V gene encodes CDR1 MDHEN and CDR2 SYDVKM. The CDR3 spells CASRAQGGTNEKLFF. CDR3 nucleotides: TGTGCCAGCAGAGCCCAGGGGGGAACTAATGAAAAACTGTTTTTT.

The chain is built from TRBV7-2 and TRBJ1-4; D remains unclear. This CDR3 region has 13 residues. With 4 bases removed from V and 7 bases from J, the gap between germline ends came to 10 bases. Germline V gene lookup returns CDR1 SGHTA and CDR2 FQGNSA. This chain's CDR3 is CASSSTTSEKLFF. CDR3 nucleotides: TGTGCCAGCAGCTCCACTACCAGTGAAAAACTGTTTTTT. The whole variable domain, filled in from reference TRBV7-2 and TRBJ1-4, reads GAGVSQSPSNKVTEKGKDVELRCDPISGHTALYWYRQSLGQGLEFLIYFQGNSAPDKSGLPSDRFSAERTGGSVSTLTIQRTQQEDSAVYLCASSSTTSEKLFFGSGTQLSVL.

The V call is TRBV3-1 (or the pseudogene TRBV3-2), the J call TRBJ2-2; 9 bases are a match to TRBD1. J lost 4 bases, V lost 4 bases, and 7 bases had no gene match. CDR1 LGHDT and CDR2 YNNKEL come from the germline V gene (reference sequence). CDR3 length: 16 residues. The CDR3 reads CASSPTGGRFTGELFF. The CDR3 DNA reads TGTGCCAGCAGCCCGACAGGGGGTCGGTTCACCGGGGAGCTGTTTTTT.

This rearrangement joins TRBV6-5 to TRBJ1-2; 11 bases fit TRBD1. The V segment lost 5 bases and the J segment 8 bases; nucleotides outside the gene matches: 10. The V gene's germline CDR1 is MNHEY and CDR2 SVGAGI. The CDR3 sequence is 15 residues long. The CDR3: CASSRNWGQGDGYTF. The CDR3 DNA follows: TGTGCCAGCAGTCGAAACTGGGGACAGGGGGACGGCTACACCTTC.

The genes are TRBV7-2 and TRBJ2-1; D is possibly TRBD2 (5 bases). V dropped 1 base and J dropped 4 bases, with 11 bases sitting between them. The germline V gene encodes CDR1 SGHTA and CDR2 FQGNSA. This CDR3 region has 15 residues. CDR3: CASSLGGLTYNEQFF. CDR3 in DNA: TGTGCCAGCAGCTTAGGTGGACTGACATACAATGAGCAGTTCTTC. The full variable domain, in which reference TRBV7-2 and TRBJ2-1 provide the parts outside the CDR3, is GAGVSQSPSNKVTEKGKDVELRCDPISGHTALYWYRQSLGQGLEFLIYFQGNSAPDKSGLPSDRFSAERTGGSVSTLTIQRTQQEDSAVYLCASSLGGLTYNEQFFGPGTRLTVL.

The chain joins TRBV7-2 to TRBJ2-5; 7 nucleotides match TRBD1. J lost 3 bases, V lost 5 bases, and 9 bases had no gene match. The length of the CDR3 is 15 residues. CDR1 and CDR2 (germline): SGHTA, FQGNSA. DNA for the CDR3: TGTGCCAGCAGCGCGGACAGGAGTACCGAAGAGACCCAGTACTTC. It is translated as CASSADRSTEETQYF.